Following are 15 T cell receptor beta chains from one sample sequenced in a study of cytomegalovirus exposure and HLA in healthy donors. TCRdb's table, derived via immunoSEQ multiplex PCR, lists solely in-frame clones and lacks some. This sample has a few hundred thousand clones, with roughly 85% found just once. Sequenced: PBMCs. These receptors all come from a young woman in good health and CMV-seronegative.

The CDR3 coding sequence is TGCAGCGTTGGGAAAGGGGCTATCTCCTACAATGAGCAGTTCTTC. This gives the protein CSVGKGAISYNEQFF. This chain uses TRBV29-1 with TRBJ2-1; D might be TRBD1 (5 bases). Deletions cut 4 bases from V and 0 bases from J, with 13 bases between. The CDR3 totals 15 residues. CDR1 is SQVTM, CDR2 ANQGSEA, per germline.

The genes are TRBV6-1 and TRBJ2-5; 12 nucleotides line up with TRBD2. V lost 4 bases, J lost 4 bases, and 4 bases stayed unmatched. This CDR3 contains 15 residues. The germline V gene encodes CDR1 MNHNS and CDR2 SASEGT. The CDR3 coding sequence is TGTGCCAGCAGTGGGCCGGGACTAGCGGGAGAGACCCAGTACTTC. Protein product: CASSGPGLAGETQYF.

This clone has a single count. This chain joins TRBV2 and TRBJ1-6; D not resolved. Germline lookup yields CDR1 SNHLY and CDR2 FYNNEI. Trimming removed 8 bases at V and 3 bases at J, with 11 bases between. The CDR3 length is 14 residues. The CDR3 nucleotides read TGTGCCAGCCTTTCGGGAAACTATAATTCACCCCTCCACTTT. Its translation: CASLSGNYNSPLHF.

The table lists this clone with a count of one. In nucleotides, the CDR3 is TGTGCCAGCAATCTAGCGGGCCCGAACACCGGGGAGCTGTTTTTT. Its protein is CASNLAGPNTGELFF. The V and J genes are TRBV2 and TRBJ2-2; 8 bases are shared with TRBD2. With V trimmed by 7 bases and J by 0 bases, 4 bases remained unmatched. Germline CDR1 SNHLY, CDR2 FYNNEI. The length of the CDR3 is 15 residues.

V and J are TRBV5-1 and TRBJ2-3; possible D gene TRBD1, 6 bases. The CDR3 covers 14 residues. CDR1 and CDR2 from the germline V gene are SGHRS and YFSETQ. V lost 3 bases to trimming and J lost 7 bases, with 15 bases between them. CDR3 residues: CASSSGDTAHTQYF. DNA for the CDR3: TGCGCCAGCAGCTCTGGGGACACAGCGCATACGCAGTATTTT.

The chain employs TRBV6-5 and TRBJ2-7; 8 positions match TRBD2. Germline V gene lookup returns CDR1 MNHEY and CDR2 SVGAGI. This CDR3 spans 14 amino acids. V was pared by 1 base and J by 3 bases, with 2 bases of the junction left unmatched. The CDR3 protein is CASSYFGGGYEQYF. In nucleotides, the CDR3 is TGTGCCAGCAGTTACTTCGGGGGGGGCTACGAGCAGTACTTC.

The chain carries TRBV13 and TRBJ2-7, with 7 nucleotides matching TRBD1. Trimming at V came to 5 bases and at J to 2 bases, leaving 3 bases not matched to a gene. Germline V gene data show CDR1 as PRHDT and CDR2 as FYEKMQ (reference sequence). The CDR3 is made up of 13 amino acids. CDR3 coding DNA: TGTGCCAGCAGCATGGGACAGCCCTACGAGCAGTACTTC. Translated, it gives CASSMGQPYEQYF. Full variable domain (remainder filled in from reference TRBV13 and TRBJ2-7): AAGVIQSPRHLIKEKRETATLKCYPIPRHDTVYWYQQGPGQDPQFLISFYEKMQSDKGSIPDRFSAQQFSDYHSELNMSSLELGDSALYFCASSMGQPYEQYFGPGTRLTVT.

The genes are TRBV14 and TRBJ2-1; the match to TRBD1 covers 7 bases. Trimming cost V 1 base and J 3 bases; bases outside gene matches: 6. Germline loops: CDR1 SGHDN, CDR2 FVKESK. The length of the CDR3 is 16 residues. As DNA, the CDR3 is TGTGCCAGCAGCCAAGTTCGGGACAGCTTCTACAATGAGCAGTTCTTC. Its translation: CASSQVRDSFYNEQFF.

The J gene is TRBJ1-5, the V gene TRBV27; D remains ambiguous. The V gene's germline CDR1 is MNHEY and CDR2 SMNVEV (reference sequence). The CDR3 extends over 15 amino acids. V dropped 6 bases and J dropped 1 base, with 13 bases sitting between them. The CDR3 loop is CASSQWAGSNQPQHF. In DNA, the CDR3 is TGTGCCAGCAGCCAATGGGCGGGGAGCAATCAGCCCCAGCATTTT.

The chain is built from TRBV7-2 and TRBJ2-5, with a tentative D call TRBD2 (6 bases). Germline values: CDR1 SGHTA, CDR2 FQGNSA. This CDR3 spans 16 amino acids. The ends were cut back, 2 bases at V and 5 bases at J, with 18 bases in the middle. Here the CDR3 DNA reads TGTGCCAGCAGCTTAACCGCGGGGAGTGAATACGAGACCCAGTACTTC. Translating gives CASSLTAGSEYETQYF.

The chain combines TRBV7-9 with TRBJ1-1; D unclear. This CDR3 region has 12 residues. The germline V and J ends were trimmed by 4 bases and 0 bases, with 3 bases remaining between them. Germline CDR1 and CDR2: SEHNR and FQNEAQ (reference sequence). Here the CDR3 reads CASSSVNTEAFF. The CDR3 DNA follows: TGTGCCAGCAGCTCAGTGAACACTGAAGCTTTCTTT.

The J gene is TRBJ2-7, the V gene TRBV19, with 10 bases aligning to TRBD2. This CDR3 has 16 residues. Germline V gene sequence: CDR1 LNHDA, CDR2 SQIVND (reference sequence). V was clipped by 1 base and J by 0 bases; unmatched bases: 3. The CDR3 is CASSIGSSGSSYEQYF. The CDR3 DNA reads TGTGCCAGTAGTATAGGTTCTAGCGGGAGCTCCTACGAGCAGTACTTC. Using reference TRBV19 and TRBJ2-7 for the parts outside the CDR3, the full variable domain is DGGITQSPKYLFRKEGQNVTLSCEQNLNHDAMYWYRQDPGQGLRLIYYSQIVNDFQKGDIAEGYSVSREKKESFPLTVTSAQKNPTAFYLCASSIGSSGSSYEQYFGPGTRLTVT.

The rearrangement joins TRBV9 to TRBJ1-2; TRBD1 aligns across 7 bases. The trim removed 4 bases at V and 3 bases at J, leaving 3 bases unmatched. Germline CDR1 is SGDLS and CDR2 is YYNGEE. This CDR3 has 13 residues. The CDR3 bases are TGTGCCAGCAGCCCCGGGACAGACTATGGCTACACCTTC. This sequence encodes CASSPGTDYGYTF.

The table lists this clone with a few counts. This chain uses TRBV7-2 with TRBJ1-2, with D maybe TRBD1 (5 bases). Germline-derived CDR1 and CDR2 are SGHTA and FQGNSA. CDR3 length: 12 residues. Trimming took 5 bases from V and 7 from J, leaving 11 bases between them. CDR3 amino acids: CASSPGSGGYTF. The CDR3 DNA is TGTGCCAGCAGCCCAGGGTCTGGTGGCTACACCTTC.

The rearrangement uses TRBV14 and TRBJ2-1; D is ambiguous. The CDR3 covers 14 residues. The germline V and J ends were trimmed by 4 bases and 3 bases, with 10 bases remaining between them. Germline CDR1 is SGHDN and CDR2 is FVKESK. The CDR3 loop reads CASSRVSGYNEQFF. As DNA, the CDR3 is TGTGCCAGCAGCCGGGTTTCGGGCTACAATGAGCAGTTCTTC.